These T cell receptor beta chains were read from a single sample in a study of blood T cell repertoires in COVID-19. Sequencing was performed with immunoSEQ multiplex PCR; in TCRdb, only in-frame clones are kept and a portion is missing. Among around 100,000 clones, approximately 91% were seen once, and the ten largest hold 2% to 2.5%. Specimen: peripheral blood. The source is a man between 45 and 60 years old with active COVID-19. The CDR3 runs from the conserved cysteine through the conserved F or W. A D gene is named only where the DNA matches it firmly. Only some rows state a clone size, as once, few, many or a class for expanded clones.

size: -; V: TRBV6-5; J: TRBJ1-2; D: TRBD1; DNA: TGTGCCAGCAGGGAGGGACAGGACTATGGCTACACCTTC; CDR3: CASREGQDYGYTF
size: -; V: TRBV5-1; J: TRBJ1-3; D: TRBD1; DNA: TGCGCCAGCAGCAGCGGGACAGGGTTCTCTGGAAACACCATATATTTT; CDR3: CASSSGTGFSGNTIYF
size: -; V: TRBV5-1; J: TRBJ2-3; D: -; DNA: TGCGCCAGCAGCTTGGAGGGGGTTAGCACAGATACGCAGTATTTT; CDR3: CASSLEGVSTDTQYF
size: -; V: TRBV6-5; J: TRBJ1-4; D: -; DNA: TGTGCCAGCAGGCAGACGGGTAATGAAAAACTGTTTTTT; CDR3: CASRQTGNEKLFF
size: -; V: TRBV18; J: TRBJ2-7; D: -; DNA: TGTGCCAGCTCACCAAAGCGGTGGAGCTCCTACGAGCAGTACTTC; CDR3: CASSPKRWSSYEQYF
size: -; V: TRBV5-1; J: TRBJ2-2; D: -; DNA: TGCGCCAGCAGCTTGGGGGGCGGAGCGAACACCGGGGAGCTGTTTTTT; CDR3: CASSLGGGANTGELFF
size: -; V: TRBV12-2; J: TRBJ2-1; D: -; DNA: TGTGCAAGTCGCTCAAAGACAGGGAAACTCTACAATGAGCAGTTCTTC; CDR3: CASRSKTGKLYNEQFF
size: once; V: TRBV2; J: TRBJ2-7; D: -; DNA: TGTGCCAGCAGCGGTTCTGGCTACGAGCAGTACTTC; CDR3: CASSGSGYEQYF
size: -; V: TRBV18; J: TRBJ1-5; D: TRBD1; DNA: TGTGCCAGCTCACCCCCGCCAGGGGGCCGGCAGCCCCAGCATTTT; CDR3: CASSPPPGGRQPQHF
size: -; V: TRBV11-2; J: TRBJ2-1; D: TRBD1; DNA: TGTGCCAGCAGCCGGACAGGGGGACGCAATGAGCAGTTCTTC; CDR3: CASSRTGGRNEQFF
size: -; V: TRBV4-1; J: TRBJ1-5; D: -; DNA: TGCGCCAGCAGCCAAGACCCAAGACAGGCCGGGCAGCCCCAGCATTTT; CDR3: CASSQDPRQAGQPQHF
size: -; V: TRBV11-3; J: TRBJ2-1; D: TRBD2; DNA: TGTGCCAGCAGCTTAGAGCTAGCGGGGCTTAATGAGCAGTTCTTC; CDR3: CASSLELAGLNEQFF
size: -; V: TRBV5-6; J: TRBJ2-5; D: -; DNA: TGTGCCAGCAGCTTGGACAGGCTCCTGGGAGAGACCCAGTACTTC; CDR3: CASSLDRLLGETQYF
size: -; V: TRBV25-1; J: TRBJ1-1; D: -; DNA: TGTGCCAGCACCCGAGGGGGGAACACTGAAGCTTTCTTT; CDR3: CASTRGGNTEAFF
size: -; V: TRBV6-6; J: TRBJ1-6; D: -; DNA: TGTGCCAGCTCGCGGGGGGTTGGGAACTCACCCCTCCACTTT; CDR3: CASSRGVGNSPLHF
size: -; V: TRBV27; J: TRBJ1-1; D: TRBD1; DNA: TGTGCCAGCAGTGCATCCGGGACAGGGGGCACTGAAGCTTTCTTT; CDR3: CASSASGTGGTEAFF
size: -; V: TRBV29-1; J: TRBJ1-2; D: TRBD1; DNA: TGCAGCGTTTTAACAGGGGGCCAATATGGCTACACCTTC; CDR3: CSVLTGGQYGYTF
size: -; V: TRBV6-2/TRBV6-3; J: TRBJ1-2; D: TRBD1; DNA: TGTGCCAGCAGTGACTACAGGGGACAGGGCTACACCTTC; CDR3: CASSDYRGQGYTF
size: -; V: TRBV5-1; J: TRBJ2-2; D: -; DNA: TGCGCCAGCAGAGTTATACAGCTGAACACCGGGGAGCTGTTTTTT; CDR3: CASRVIQLNTGELFF
size: -; V: TRBV19; J: TRBJ2-1; D: TRBD2; DNA: TGTGCCAGTAGTAATCGGGGGGGCCTCTACAATGAGCAGTTCTTC; CDR3: CASSNRGGLYNEQFF
size: once; V: TRBV5-1; J: TRBJ2-5; D: TRBD1; DNA: TGCGCCAGCAGCCCCGGGACAGGGGCAGGGGAGACCCAGTACTTC; CDR3: CASSPGTGAGETQYF
size: few; V: TRBV7-2; J: TRBJ1-1; D: -; DNA: TGTGCCAGCAGCTTAGTTCGACAGGACTTT; CDR3: CASSLVRQDF
size: once; V: TRBV27; J: TRBJ1-6; D: -; DNA: TGTGCCAGCAGTCCCGACCGGGGTAGTTCACCCCTCCACTTT; CDR3: CASSPDRGSSPLHF
size: -; V: TRBV5-1; J: TRBJ2-2; D: TRBD1; DNA: TGCGCCAGCAGCTTGGCCACGGACAGGGGGCCCGGGGAGCTGTTTTTT; CDR3: CASSLATDRGPGELFF
size: -; V: TRBV7-9; J: TRBJ2-3; D: TRBD2; DNA: TGTGCCAGCAGCCCAGCGGGGTCGTACACAGATACGCAGTATTTT; CDR3: CASSPAGSYTDTQYF
size: once; V: TRBV5-5; J: TRBJ1-2; D: -; DNA: TGTGCCAGCACCGACCTCCTGGGTCTAAAGGGGGACTATGGCTACACCTTC; CDR3: CASTDLLGLKGDYGYTF
size: -; V: TRBV5-5; J: TRBJ1-3; D: -; DNA: TGTGCCAGCAGCTTGGCTCCGTCCTCCTCTGGAAACACCATATATTTT; CDR3: CASSLAPSSSGNTIYF
size: -; V: TRBV6-5; J: TRBJ2-1; D: TRBD2; DNA: TGTGCCAGTTACATTAGCGGGGACAATGAGCAGTTCTTC; CDR3: CASYISGDNEQFF
size: -; V: TRBV19; J: TRBJ1-4; D: TRBD1; DNA: TGTGCCAGTATCGGGGACAGGGGTGGAGAAAAACTGTTTTTT; CDR3: CASIGDRGGEKLFF
size: -; V: TRBV28; J: TRBJ1-5; D: -; DNA: TGTGCCAGCAGTTTCGGGGGGCGGGAGCCCCAGCATTTT; CDR3: CASSFGGREPQHF
size: -; V: TRBV5-1; J: TRBJ2-5; D: TRBD2; DNA: TGCGCCAGCAGCTTATATCGAGCGGGGGGTGAGACCCAGTACTTC; CDR3: CASSLYRAGGETQYF
size: few; V: TRBV10-1; J: TRBJ2-7; D: TRBD1; DNA: TGCGCCAGCAGTGAGTCGAGTACACAGGGGGTCTACGAGCAGTACTTC; CDR3: CASSESSTQGVYEQYF
size: -; V: TRBV30; J: TRBJ1-4; D: TRBD1; DNA: TGTGCCTGGAGTGTATATTGGGACAGGGGAGGAGAAAAACTGTTTTTT; CDR3: CAWSVYWDRGGEKLFF
size: once; V: TRBV6-5; J: TRBJ2-7; D: -; DNA: TGTGCCAGCAGTTACGGCAGGGACAACTACGAGCAGTACTTC; CDR3: CASSYGRDNYEQYF
size: -; V: TRBV14; J: TRBJ1-1; D: TRBD1; DNA: TGTGCCAGCAGCCAAGTACTTGACAGGGGTTTAGCTTTCTTT; CDR3: CASSQVLDRGLAFF
size: -; V: TRBV25-1; J: TRBJ2-7; D: TRBD1; DNA: TGTGCCAGCAGTGGGACAGGGGGCCGGCAGTACTTC; CDR3: CASSGTGGRQYF
size: -; V: TRBV18; J: TRBJ1-6; D: TRBD1; DNA: TGTGCCAGCTCACCCCTTCAGGGGGGAACTGATAATTCACCCCTCCACTTT; CDR3: CASSPLQGGTDNSPLHF
size: -; V: TRBV19; J: TRBJ1-3; D: -; DNA: TGTGCCAGTAGTGCCGATCTGGGCCCCTCTGGAAACACCATATATTTT; CDR3: CASSADLGPSGNTIYF
size: -; V: TRBV7-2; J: TRBJ2-3; D: TRBD2; DNA: TGTGCCAGCAGTCCCCTTCCGGGACTAGCGCGAGATACGCAGTATTTT; CDR3: CASSPLPGLARDTQYF
size: -; V: TRBV7-2; J: TRBJ2-5; D: -; DNA: TGTGCCAGCAGCATCCTTGAGACCCAGTACTTC; CDR3: CASSILETQYF
size: once; V: TRBV18; J: TRBJ2-1; D: TRBD2; DNA: TGTGCCAGCTCACCCATGGGGACTAGCGGGGGAAGCTCCTACAATGAGCAGTTCTTC; CDR3: CASSPMGTSGGSSYNEQFF
size: few; V: TRBV4-1; J: TRBJ1-1; D: TRBD1; DNA: TGCGCCAGCAGCCAACCAGGGGGCTGGACTGAAGCTTTCTTT; CDR3: CASSQPGGWTEAFF